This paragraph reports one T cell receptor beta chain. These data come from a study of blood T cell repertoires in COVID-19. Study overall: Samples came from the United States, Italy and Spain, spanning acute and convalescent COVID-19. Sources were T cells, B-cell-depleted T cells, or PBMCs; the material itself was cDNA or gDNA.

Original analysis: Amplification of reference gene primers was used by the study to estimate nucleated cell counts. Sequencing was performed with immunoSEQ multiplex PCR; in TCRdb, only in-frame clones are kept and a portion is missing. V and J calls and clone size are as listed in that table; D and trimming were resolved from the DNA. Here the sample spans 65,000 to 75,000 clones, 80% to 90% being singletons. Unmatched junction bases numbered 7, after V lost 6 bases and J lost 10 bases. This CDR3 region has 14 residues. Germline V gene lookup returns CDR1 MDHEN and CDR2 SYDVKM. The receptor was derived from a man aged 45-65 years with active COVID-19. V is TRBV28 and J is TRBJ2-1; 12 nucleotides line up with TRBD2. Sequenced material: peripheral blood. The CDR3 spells CASRWTSGNKEQFF. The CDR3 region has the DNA TGTGCCAGCAGGTGGACTAGCGGGAATAAAGAGCAGTTCTTC.